Described below is a single T cell receptor beta chain sequence and its context. Its antigen remains unknown. These data belong to a study of blood T cells in healthy people across ages. Through a sample-barcoded 5' primer and a J-beta primer mix, a second PCR was run for about 6 to 11 cycles. TCRdb reprocessed the 5' RACE reads via MiXCR and lists one record per CDR3 protein. Altogether a few hundred thousand distinct CDR3 sequences are present, 45% to 60% being singletons, with the ten largest covering roughly 51%. General study findings and limits: Naive and antigen-experienced cells could not be conclusively compared, given unsorted PBMCs.

The V segment lost 4 bases and the J segment 2 bases; nucleotides outside the gene matches: 9. Germline lookup yields CDR1 MNHEY and CDR2 SVGEGT. This CDR3 has 16 residues. This chain uses TRBV6-2 or TRBV6-3 with TRBJ1-2; 8 bases match TRBD1. Sequencing was done on a sample of blood. The TCR was taken from a man aged 60 to 75 in good health. The CDR3 nucleotides read TGTGCCAGCAGTTCAAGGCTCAGGGGGCCCAACTATGGCTACACCTTC. Translated: CASSSRLRGPNYGYTF.